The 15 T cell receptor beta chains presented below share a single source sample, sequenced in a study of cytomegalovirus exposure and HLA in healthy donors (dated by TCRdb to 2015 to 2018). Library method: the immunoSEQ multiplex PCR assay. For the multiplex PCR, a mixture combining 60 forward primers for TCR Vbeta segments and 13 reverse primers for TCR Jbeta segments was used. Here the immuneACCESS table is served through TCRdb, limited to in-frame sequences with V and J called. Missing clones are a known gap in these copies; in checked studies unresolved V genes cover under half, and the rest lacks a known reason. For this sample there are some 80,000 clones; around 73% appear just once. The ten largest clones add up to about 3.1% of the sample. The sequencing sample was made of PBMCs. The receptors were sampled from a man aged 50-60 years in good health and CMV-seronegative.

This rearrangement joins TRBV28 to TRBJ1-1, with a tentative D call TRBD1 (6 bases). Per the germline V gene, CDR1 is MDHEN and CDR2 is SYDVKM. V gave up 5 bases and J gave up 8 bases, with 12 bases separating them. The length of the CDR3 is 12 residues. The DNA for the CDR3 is TGTGCCAGCAGTCTATTTAGGGGGGAAGCTTTCTTT. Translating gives CASSLFRGEAFF.

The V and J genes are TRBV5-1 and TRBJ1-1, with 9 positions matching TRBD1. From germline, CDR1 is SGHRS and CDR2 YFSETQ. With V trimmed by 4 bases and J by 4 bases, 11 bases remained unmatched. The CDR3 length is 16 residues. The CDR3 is CASSATGGKEVTEAFF. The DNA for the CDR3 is TGCGCCAGCAGCGCAACAGGGGGCAAAGAGGTCACTGAAGCTTTCTTT.

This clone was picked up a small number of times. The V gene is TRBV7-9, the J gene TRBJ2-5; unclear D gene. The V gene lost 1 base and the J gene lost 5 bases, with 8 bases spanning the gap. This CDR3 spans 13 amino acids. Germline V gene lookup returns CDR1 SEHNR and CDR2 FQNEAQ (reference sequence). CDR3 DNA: TGTGCCAGCAGCTTAGAGCTGCGGGAGACCCAGTACTTC. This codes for CASSLELRETQYF.

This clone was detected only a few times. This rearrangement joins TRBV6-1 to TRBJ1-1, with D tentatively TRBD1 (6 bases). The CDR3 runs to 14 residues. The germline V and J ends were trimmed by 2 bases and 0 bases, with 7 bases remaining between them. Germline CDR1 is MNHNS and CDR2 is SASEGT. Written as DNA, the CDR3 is TGTGCCAGCAGTGAACCAGGGGTGAACACTGAAGCTTTCTTT. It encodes CASSEPGVNTEAFF.

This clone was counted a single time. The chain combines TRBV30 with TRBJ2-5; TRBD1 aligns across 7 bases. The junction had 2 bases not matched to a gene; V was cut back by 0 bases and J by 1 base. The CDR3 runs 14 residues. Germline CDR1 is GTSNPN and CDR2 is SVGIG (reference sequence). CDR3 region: CAWSVDRAQETQYF. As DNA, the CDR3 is TGTGCCTGGAGTGTCGACAGGGCCCAAGAGACCCAGTACTTC.

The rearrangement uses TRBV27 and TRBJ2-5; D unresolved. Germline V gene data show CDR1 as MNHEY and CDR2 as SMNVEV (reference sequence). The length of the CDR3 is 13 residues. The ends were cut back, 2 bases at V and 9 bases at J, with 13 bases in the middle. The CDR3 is CASSLTPILPQYF. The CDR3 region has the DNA TGTGCCAGCAGTTTAACCCCTATACTTCCCCAGTACTTC.

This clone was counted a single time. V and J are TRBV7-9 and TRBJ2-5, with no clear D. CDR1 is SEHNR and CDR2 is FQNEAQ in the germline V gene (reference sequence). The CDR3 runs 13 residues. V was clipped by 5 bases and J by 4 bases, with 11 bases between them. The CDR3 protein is CASSQTSPETQYF. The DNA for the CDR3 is TGTGCCAGCAGCCAGACATCCCCAGAGACCCAGTACTTC. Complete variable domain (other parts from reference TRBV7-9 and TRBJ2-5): DTGVSQNPRHKITKRGQNVTFRCDPISEHNRLYWYRQTLGQGPEFLTYFQNEAQLEKSRLLSDRFSAERPKGSFSTLEIQRTEQGDSAMYLCASSQTSPETQYFGPGTRLLVL.

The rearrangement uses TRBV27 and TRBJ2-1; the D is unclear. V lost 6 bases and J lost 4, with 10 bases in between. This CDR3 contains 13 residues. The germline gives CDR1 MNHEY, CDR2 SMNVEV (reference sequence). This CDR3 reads CASSPSQYNEQFF. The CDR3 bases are TGTGCCAGCAGCCCAAGTCAGTACAATGAGCAGTTCTTC.

CDR3 amino acids: CASSQAGDSHTDTQYF. The CDR3, as DNA: TGTGCCAGCAGCCAAGCCGGGGACAGCCACACAGATACGCAGTATTTT. V gene TRBV4-2 combines with J gene TRBJ2-3; 7 nucleotides line up with TRBD1. The CDR3 extends over 16 amino acids. V lost 1 base and J lost 2; bases outside the gene matches: 6. Germline V gene data show CDR1 as LGHNA and CDR2 as YNFKEQ.

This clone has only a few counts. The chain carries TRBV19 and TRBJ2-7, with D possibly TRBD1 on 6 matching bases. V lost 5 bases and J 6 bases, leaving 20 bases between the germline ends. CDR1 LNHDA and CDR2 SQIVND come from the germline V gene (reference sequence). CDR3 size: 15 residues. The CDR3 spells CASSRQNLDRSEQYF. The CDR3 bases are TGTGCCAGTAGTCGGCAGAATCTGGACAGAAGCGAGCAGTACTTC.

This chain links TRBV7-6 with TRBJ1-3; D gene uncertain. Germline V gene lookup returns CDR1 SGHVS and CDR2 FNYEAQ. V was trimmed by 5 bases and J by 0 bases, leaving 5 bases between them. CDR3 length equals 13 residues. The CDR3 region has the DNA TGTGCCAGCAGCCCTAGCTCTGGAAACACCATATATTTT. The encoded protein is CASSPSSGNTIYF.

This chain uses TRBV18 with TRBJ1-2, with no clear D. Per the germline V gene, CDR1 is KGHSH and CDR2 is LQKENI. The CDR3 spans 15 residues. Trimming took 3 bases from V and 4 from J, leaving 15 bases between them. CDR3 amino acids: CASSPGGAPGYGYTF. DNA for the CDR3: TGTGCCAGCTCACCGGGAGGAGCTCCCGGCTATGGCTACACCTTC.

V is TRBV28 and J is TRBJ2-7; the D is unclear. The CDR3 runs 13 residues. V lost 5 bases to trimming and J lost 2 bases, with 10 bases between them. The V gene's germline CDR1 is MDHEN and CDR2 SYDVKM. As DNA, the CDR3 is TGTGCCAGCAGTCCTACTACCCCCTACGAGCAGTACTTC. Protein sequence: CASSPTTPYEQYF.

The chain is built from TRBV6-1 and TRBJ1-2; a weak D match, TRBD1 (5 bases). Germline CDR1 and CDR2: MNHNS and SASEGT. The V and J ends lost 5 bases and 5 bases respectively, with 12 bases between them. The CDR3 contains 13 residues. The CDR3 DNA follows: TGTGCCAGCAGTCCCCCGGGGGAGTATGGCTACACCTTC. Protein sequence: CASSPPGEYGYTF.

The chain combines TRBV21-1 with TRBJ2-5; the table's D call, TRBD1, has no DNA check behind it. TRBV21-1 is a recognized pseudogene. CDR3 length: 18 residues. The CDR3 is CASSKGPLGGGFGETQYF. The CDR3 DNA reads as TGTGCCAGCAGCAAAGGACCCCTTGGAGGGGGCTTTGGAGAGACCCAGTACTTC.